The present TCR beta chain was sequenced within a study of T cells in Graves' hyperthyroidism and ophthalmopathy. Findings and limits, study-wide: Most thyroid clonotypes that were expanded above 0.001 also turned up in blood.

TCR beta CDR3 regions were amplified from RNA transcripts. HTBI primers were the set used in a first-round RT-PCR of the TCR CDR3. One entry per CDR3 protein, called by TCRdb with MiXCR from the multiplex PCR reads. The data hold hundreds of thousands of distinct CDR3 sequences, with 15% to 19% observed a single time. This clonotype occurred a few times. As yet, its antigen is unknown. The CDR3 has 14 residues. V gave up 1 base and J gave up 7 bases, with 11 bases separating them. Germline V gene sequence: CDR1 SGHTS, CDR2 YDEGEE. The material sequenced was blood. The chain couples TRBV5-8 to TRBJ1-4; D remains ambiguous. This receptor was taken from a woman aged 18-30 years with Graves' hyperthyroidism. CDR3 region: CASSLSQSSEKLFF. Written as DNA, the CDR3 is TGTGCCAGCAGCTTGAGCCAATCGAGTGAAAAACTGTTTTTT.